This T cell receptor (beta chain) was documented in a study of blood T cell repertoires in COVID-19. About the research overall: Donors in the United States, Italy and Spain gave samples during acute or convalescent COVID-19.

Repertoires were generated with immunoSEQ multiplex PCR, while TCRdb's copy carries only in-frame clones and drops some. The data show 55,000 to 80,000 clones, 70% to 85% seen once. The CDR3 runs 17 residues. Looked up from germline, CDR1 is LNHDA and CDR2 is SQIVND (reference sequence). V shed 5 bases, J shed 7 bases, and the junction held 12 bases outside the gene matches. The chain combines TRBV19 with TRBJ2-1, with 12 bases lining up with TRBD2. Sequences were obtained from peripheral blood. The receptor's source is a man aged 60 to 75 with acute or convalescent COVID-19. The CDR3 reads CASSSLAGGLGTNEQFF. Here the CDR3 DNA reads TGTGCCAGTAGTTCACTAGCGGGAGGATTGGGGACGAATGAGCAGTTCTTC.